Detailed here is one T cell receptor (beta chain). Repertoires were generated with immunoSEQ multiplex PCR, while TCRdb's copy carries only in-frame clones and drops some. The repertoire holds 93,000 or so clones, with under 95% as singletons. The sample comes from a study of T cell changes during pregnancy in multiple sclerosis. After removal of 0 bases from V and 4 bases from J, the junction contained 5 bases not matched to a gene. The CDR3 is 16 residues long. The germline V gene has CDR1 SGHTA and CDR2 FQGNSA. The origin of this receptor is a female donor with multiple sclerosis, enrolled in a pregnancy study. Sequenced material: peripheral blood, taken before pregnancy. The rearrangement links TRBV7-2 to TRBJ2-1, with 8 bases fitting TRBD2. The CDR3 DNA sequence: TGTGCCAGCAGCTTAGCCGGGACTAGTTCTTACAATGAGCAGTTCTTC. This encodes CASSLAGTSSYNEQFF.